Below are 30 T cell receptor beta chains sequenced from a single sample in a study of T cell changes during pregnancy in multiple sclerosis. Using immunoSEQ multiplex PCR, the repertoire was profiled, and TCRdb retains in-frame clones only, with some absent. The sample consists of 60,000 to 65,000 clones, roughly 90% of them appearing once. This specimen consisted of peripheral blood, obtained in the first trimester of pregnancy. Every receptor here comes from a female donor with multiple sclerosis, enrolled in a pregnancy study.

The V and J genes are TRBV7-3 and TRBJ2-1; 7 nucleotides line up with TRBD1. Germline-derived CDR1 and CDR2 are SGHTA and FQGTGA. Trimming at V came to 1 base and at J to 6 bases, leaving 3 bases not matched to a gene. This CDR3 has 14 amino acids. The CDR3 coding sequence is TGTGCCAGCAGCTTAATGGCAGGGGGCAATGAGCAGTTCTTC. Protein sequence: CASSLMAGGNEQFF.

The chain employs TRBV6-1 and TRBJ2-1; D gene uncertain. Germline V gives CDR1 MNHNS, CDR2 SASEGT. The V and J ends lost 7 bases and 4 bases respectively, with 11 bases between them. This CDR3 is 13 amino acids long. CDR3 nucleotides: TGTGCCAGCATGGCAGGAACATACAATGAGCAGTTCTTC. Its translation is CASMAGTYNEQFF.

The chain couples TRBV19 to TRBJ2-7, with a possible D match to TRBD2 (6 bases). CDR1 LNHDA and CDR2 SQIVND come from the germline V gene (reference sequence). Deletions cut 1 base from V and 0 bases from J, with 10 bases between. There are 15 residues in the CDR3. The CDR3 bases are TGTGCCAGTAGTATAGGGGTGGGACTCTCCTACGAGCAGTACTTC. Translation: CASSIGVGLSYEQYF.

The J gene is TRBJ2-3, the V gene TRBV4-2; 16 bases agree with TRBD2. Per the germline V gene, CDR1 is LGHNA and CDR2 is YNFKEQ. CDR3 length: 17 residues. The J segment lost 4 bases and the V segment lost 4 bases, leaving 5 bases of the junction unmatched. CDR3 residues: CASSPGLAGGPADTQYF. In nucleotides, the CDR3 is TGTGCCAGCAGCCCGGGACTAGCGGGAGGGCCCGCAGATACGCAGTATTTT.

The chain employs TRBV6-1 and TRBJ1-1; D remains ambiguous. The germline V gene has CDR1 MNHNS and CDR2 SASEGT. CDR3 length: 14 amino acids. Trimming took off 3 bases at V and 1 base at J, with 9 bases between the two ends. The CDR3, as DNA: TGTGCCAGCAGTGATGGAGTGCCGAACACTGAAGCTTTCTTT. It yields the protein CASSDGVPNTEAFF.

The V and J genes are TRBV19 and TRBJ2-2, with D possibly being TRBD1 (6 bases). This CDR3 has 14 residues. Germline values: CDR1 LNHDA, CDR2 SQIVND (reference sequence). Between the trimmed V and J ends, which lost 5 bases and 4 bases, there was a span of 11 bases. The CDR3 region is CASSRTDLTGELFF. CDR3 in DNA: TGTGCCAGTAGTCGGACAGATCTCACCGGGGAGCTGTTTTTT. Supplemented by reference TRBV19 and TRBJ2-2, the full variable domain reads DGGITQSPKYLFRKEGQNVTLSCEQNLNHDAMYWYRQDPGQGLRLIYYSQIVNDFQKGDIAEGYSVSREKKESFPLTVTSAQKNPTAFYLCASSRTDLTGELFFGEGSRLTVL.

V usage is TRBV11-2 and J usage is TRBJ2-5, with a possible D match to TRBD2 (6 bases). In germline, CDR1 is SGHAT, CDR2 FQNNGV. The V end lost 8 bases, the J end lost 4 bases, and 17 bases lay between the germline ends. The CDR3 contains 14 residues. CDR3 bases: TGTGCCAGCCGGGGGTGGGGGGTAGGAGAGACCCAGTACTTC. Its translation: CASRGWGVGETQYF.

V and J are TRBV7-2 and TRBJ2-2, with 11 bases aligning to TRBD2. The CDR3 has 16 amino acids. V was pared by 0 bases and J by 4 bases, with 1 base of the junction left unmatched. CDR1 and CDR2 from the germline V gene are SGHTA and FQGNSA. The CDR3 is CASSLAGTSGTGELFF. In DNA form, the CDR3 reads TGTGCCAGCAGCTTAGCGGGGACTAGCGGCACCGGGGAGCTGTTTTTT.

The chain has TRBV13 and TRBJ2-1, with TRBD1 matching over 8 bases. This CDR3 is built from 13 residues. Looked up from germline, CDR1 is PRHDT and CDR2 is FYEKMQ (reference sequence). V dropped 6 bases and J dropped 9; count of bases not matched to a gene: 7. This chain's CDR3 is CASRPTGGPEQFF. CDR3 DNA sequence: TGTGCCAGCAGACCTACAGGGGGGCCTGAGCAGTTCTTC. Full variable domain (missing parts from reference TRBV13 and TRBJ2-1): AAGVIQSPRHLIKEKRETATLKCYPIPRHDTVYWYQQGPGQDPQFLISFYEKMQSDKGSIPDRFSAQQFSDYHSELNMSSLELGDSALYFCASRPTGGPEQFFGPGTRLTVL.

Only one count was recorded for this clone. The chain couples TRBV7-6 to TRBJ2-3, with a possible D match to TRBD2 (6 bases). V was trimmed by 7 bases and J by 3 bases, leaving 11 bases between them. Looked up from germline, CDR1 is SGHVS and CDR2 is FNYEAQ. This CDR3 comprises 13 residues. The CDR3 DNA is TGTGCCAGCACATTAGGGAGGACAGATACGCAGTATTTT. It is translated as CASTLGRTDTQYF.

The CDR3 loop is CASSIQGERQPQHF. The CDR3 nucleotides read TGTGCCAGCAGTATACAGGGGGAGAGACAGCCCCAGCATTTT. The V gene is TRBV28, the J gene TRBJ1-5; 8 bases match TRBD1. Unmatched junction bases numbered 7, after V lost 5 bases and J lost 7 bases. The V gene's germline CDR1 is MDHEN and CDR2 SYDVKM. The CDR3 covers 14 residues.

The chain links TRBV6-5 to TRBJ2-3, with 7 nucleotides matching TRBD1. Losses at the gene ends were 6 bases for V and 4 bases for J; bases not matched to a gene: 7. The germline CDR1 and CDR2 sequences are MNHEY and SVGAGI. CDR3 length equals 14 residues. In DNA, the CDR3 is TGTGCCAGCAGGAAATACAGGGGTTCAGATACGCAGTATTTT. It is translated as CASRKYRGSDTQYF.

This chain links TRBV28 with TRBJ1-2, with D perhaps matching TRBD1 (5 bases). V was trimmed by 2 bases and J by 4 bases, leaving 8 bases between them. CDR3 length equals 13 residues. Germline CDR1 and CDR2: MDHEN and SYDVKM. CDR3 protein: CASSLAGSYGYTF. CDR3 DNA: TGTGCCAGCAGTTTAGCAGGGTCCTATGGCTACACCTTC.

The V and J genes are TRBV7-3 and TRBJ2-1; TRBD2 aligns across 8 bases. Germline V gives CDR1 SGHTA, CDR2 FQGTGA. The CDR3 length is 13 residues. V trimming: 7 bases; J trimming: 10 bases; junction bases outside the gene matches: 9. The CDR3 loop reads CASNKGLGWEQFF. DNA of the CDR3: TGTGCCAGCAACAAGGGACTAGGTTGGGAGCAGTTCTTC.

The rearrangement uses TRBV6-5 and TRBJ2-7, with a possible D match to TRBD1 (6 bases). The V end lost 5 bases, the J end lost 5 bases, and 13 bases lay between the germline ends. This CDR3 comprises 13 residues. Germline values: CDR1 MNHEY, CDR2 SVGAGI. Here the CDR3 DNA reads TGTGCCAGCAGTGGGGGCGTCAGGCACGAGCAGTACTTC. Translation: CASSGGVRHEQYF.

Written as DNA, the CDR3 is TGTGCCTCCACTACTAGCGGGAGGGTAGATACGCAGTATTTT. The encoded protein is CASTTSGRVDTQYF. This chain joins TRBV15 and TRBJ2-3; 13 positions agree with TRBD2. V gave up 11 bases and J gave up 5 bases; unmatched junction bases: 7. Germline V gene data show CDR1 as LNHNV and CDR2 as YYDKDF (reference sequence). The CDR3 is made up of 14 amino acids.

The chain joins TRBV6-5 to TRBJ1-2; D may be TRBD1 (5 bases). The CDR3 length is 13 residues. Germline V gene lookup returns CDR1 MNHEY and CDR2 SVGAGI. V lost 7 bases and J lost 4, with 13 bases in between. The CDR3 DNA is TGTGCCAGCACTCCCCCGGGGGGCTATGGCTACACCTTC. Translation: CASTPPGGYGYTF.

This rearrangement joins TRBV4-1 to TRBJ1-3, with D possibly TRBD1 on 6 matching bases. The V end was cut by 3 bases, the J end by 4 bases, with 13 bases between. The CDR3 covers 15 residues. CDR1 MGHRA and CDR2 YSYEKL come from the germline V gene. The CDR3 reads CASSQETGWGNTIYF. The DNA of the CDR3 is TGCGCCAGCAGCCAGGAAACAGGGTGGGGAAACACCATATATTTT.

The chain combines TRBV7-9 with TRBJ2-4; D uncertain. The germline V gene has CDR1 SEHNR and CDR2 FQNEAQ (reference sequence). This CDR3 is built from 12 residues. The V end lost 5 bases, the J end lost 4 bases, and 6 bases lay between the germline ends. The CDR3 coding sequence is TGTGCCAGCAGCGATACAAAAAACATTCAGTACTTC. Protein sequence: CASSDTKNIQYF. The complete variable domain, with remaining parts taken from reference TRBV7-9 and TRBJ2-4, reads DTGVSQNPRHKITKRGQNVTFRCDPISEHNRLYWYRQTLGQGPEFLTYFQNEAQLEKSRLLSDRFSAERPKGSFSTLEIQRTEQGDSAMYLCASSDTKNIQYFGAGTRLSVL.

The CDR3 nucleotides read TGTGCCAGCAGCGTAGCAGCGGGAGGGAACTCGGAGACCCAGTACTTC. This sequence encodes CASSVAAGGNSETQYF. The chain employs TRBV9 and TRBJ2-5; 10 nucleotides line up with TRBD2. The V gene end was trimmed by 0 bases and the J gene end by 5 bases; junction bases not matched to a gene: 7. Germline CDR1 reads SGDLS; CDR2 reads YYNGEE. The CDR3 has 16 residues. Full variable domain (missing parts from reference TRBV9 and TRBJ2-5): DSGVTQTPKHLITATGQRVTLRCSPRSGDLSVYWYQQSLDQGLQFLIQYYNGEERAKGNILERFSAQQFPDLHSELNLSSLELGDSALYFCASSVAAGGNSETQYFGPGTRLLVL.

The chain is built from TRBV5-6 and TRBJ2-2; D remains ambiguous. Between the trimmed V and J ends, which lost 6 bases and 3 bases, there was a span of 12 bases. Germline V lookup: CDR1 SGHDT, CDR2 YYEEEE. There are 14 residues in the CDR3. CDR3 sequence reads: CASTPQAYTGELFF. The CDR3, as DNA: TGTGCCAGCACCCCCCAGGCCTACACCGGGGAGCTGTTTTTT. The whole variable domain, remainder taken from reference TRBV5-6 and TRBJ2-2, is DAGVTQSPTHLIKTRGQQVTLRCSPKSGHDTVSWYQQALGQGPQFIFQYYEEEERQRGNFPDRFSGHQFPNYSSELNVNALLLGDSALYLCASTPQAYTGELFFGEGSRLTVL.

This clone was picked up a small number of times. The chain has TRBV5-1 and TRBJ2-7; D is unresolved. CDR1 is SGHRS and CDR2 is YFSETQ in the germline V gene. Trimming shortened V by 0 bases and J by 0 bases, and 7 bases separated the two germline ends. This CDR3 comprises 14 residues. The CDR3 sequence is CASSLAWSSYEQYF. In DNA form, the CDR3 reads TGCGCCAGCAGCTTGGCTTGGAGCTCCTACGAGCAGTACTTC.

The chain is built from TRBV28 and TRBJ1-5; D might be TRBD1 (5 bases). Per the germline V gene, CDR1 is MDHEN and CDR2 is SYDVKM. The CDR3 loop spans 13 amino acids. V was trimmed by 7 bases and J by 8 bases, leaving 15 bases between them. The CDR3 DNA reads TGTGCCAGCAAATCAGGGTTTTATGAGCCCCAGCATTTT. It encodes CASKSGFYEPQHF.

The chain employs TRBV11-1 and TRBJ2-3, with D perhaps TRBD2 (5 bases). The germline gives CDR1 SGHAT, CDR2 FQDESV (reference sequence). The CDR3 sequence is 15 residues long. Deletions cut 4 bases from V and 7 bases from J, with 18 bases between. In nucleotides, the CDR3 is TGTGCCAGCAGCTCACGGACTGGCGTGTCGAATACGCAGTATTTT. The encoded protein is CASSSRTGVSNTQYF. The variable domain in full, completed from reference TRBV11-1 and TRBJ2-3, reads EAEVAQSPRYKITEKSQAVAFWCDPISGHATLYWYRQILGQGPELLVQFQDESVVDDSQLPKDRFSAERLKGVDSTLKIQPAELGDSAMYLCASSSRTGVSNTQYFGPGTRLTVL.

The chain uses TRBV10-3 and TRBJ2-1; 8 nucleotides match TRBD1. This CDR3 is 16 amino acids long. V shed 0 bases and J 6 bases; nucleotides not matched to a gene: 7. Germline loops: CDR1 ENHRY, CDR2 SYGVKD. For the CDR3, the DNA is TGTGCCATCAGTGAGTCGTTGGGGACAGGCAGCAATGAGCAGTTCTTC. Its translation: CAISESLGTGSNEQFF.

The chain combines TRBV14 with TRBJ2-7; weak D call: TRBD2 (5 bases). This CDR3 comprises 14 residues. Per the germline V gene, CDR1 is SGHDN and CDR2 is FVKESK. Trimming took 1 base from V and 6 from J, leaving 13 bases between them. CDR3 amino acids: CASSQVRGFGEQYF. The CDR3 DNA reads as TGTGCCAGCAGCCAAGTACGGGGATTCGGCGAGCAGTACTTC.

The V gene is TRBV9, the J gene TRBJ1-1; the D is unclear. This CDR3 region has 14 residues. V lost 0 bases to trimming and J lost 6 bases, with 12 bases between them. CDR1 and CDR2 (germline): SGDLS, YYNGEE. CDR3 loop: CASSVDGVSAEAFF. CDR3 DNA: TGTGCCAGCAGCGTAGACGGGGTTTCGGCTGAAGCTTTCTTT. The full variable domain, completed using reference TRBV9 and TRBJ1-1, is DSGVTQTPKHLITATGQRVTLRCSPRSGDLSVYWYQQSLDQGLQFLIQYYNGEERAKGNILERFSAQQFPDLHSELNLSSLELGDSALYFCASSVDGVSAEAFFGQGTRLTVV.

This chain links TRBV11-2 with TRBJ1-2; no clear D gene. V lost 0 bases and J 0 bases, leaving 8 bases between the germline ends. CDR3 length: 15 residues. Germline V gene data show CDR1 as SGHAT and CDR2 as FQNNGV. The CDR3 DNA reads TGTGCCAGCAGCTTAGAATCGGGAACTAACTATGGCTACACCTTC. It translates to CASSLESGTNYGYTF.

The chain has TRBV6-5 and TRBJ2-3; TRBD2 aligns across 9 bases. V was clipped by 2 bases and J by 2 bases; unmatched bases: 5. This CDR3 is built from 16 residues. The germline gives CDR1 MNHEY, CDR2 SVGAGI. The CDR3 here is CASSYVSSGNTDTQYF. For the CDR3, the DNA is TGTGCCAGCAGTTACGTTTCTAGCGGGAACACAGATACGCAGTATTTT.

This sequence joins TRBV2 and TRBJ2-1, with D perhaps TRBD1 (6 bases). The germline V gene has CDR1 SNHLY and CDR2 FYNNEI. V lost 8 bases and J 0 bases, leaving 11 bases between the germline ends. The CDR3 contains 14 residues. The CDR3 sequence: CASGEDSSYNEQFF. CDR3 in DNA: TGTGCCAGCGGCGAGGACAGCTCCTACAATGAGCAGTTCTTC.